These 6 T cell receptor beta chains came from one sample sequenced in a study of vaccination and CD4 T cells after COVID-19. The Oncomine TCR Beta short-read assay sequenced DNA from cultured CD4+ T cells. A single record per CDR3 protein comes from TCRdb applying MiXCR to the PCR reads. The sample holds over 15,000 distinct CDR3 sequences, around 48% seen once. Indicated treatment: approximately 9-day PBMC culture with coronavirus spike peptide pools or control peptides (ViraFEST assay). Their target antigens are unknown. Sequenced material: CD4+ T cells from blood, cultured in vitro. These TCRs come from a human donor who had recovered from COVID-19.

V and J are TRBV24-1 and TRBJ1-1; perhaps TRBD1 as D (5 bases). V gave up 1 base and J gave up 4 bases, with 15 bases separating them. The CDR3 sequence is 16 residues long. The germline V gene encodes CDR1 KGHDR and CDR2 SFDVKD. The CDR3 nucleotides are TGTGCCACCAGTGATTTTTTAAACAGGAGAGGCACTGAAGCTTTCTTT. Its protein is CATSDFLNRRGTEAFF.

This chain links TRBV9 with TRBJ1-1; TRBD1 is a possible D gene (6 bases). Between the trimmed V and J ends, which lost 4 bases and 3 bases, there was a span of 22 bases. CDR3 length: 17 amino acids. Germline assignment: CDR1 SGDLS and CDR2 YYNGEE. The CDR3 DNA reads TGTGCCAGCAGCCCCTCGGGGCAGCAGAGGGGGGACACTGAAGCTTTCTTT. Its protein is CASSPSGQQRGDTEAFF.

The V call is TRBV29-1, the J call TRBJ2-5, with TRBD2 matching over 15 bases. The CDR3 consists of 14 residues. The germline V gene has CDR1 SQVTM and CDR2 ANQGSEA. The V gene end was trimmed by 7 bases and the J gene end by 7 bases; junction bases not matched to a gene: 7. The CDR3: CSAGLAGGRGTQYF. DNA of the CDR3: TGCAGCGCAGGACTAGCGGGAGGGCGGGGGACCCAGTACTTC.

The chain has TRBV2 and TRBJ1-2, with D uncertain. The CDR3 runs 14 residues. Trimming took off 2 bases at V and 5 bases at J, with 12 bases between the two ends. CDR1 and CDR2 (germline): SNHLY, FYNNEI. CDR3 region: CASSELGEKYGYTF. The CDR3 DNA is TGTGCCAGCAGTGAACTTGGAGAAAAGTATGGCTACACCTTC.

The chain's CDR3 is CASSGQGNTIYF. The CDR3 bases are TGTGCCAGCAGCGGACAAGGAAACACCATATATTTT. V usage is TRBV2 and J usage is TRBJ1-3; D perhaps matches TRBD1 (5 bases). V lost 6 bases and J lost 4, with 7 bases in between. The CDR3 sequence is 12 residues long. CDR1 is SNHLY and CDR2 is FYNNEI in the germline V gene.

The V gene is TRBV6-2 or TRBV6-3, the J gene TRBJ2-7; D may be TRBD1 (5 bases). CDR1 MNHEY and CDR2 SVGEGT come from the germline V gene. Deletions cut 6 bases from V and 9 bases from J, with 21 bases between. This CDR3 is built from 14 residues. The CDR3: CASRDTGRSSVQYF. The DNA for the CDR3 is TGTGCCAGCAGGGACACGGGCCGGTCCAGCGTGCAGTACTTC.